Included here is one T cell receptor (beta chain) sequence, with context. Its antigen is not identified. This entry is derived from a study of CD8+CD57+ T cells in acquired aplastic anemia. Study-wide background: Sorted CD4+ and CD8+ cells gave a mean 3.2 ug DNA, range about 0.19 to 27.4 ug. Some 9.9 million reads were obtained on average for healthy donor CD4+ cells.

In germline, CDR1 is SGHRS, CDR2 YFSETQ. The CDR3 loop spans 11 amino acids. The V end lost 4 bases, the J end lost 10 bases, and 9 bases lay between the germline ends. Study outcomes and limitations: Patients and controls shared just under 30 CD8+ CDR3 sequences, highly expressed in patients.

Genomic DNA was employed as the template in profiling TCR beta VDJ and CDR3. In TCRdb, the reads were re-called with MiXCR into one record per CDR3 protein. The profile shows tens of thousands of distinct CDR3 sequences, over 35% of them singletons. The chain has TRBV5-1 and TRBJ2-1; no firm D call. The sequenced sample was sorted CD4+, CD8+, or CD8+CD57+ T cells (not recorded which) from PBMCs. The receptor's source is a human donor in good health, serving as a control. The CDR3 DNA follows: TGCGCCAGCAGCACCGGGCTAGAGCAGTTCTTC. Translation gives CASSTGLEQFF.